What follows describes a single T cell receptor (beta chain). The antigen remains unidentified. The source of the thymus tissue was resections taken during corrective heart surgery. Method: immunoSEQ multiplex PCR; TCRdb's copy keeps in-frame clones and lacks some. The table lists about 130,000 clones, around 96% of them singletons, with more than 0.02% in the top ten. The entry originates in a study of human thymus T cells. Study outcomes and limitations: Both thymic and peripheral blood repertoires showed apparently biased V and J usage. Unrelated individuals reportedly shared highly overlapping thymic TCR repertoires.

The sequencing input was thymus tissue. This clonotype originated in a boy younger than two with a congenital heart defect but otherwise immunologically healthy.

CDR3 nucleotide sequence: TGTGCCATCAGTTTGACAGGGGTCAATTCACCCCTCCACTTT. The encoded protein is CAISLTGVNSPLHF. The chain is built from TRBV10-3 and TRBJ1-6, with 8 bases that match TRBD1. The ends lost 5 bases at V and 7 bases at J; junction bases unmatched: 4. The germline gives CDR1 ENHRY, CDR2 SYGVKD. This CDR3 is 14 amino acids long.